These 8 T cell receptor beta chains were sequenced from one sample in a study of OX40 agonist ivuxolimab in advanced cancers. Clones were read by immunoSEQ multiplex PCR, and TCRdb kept only the in-frame ones, dropping some. This table has tens of thousands of clones, 85% appearing once. This sample comprised CD4+ or CD8+ T cells sorted from blood, obtained in a trial of the OX40 agonist ivuxolimab. All receptors come from an adult with an advanced solid tumor such as melanoma, head and neck, liver or kidney cancer.

The chain has TRBV7-3 and TRBJ2-7; no clear D gene. Germline CDR1 and CDR2: SGHTA and FQGTGA. V was shortened by 1 base and J by 3 bases, with 16 bases between the two germline ends. There are 16 residues in the CDR3. The CDR3 sequence: CASSLSVGASLYEQYF. In DNA form, the CDR3 reads TGTGCCAGCAGCTTAAGCGTAGGAGCTTCTCTCTACGAGCAGTACTTC. Full variable domain (rest looked up from reference TRBV7-3 and TRBJ2-7): GAGVSQTPSNKVTEKGKYVELRCDPISGHTALYWYRQSLGQGPEFLIYFQGTGAADDSGLPNDRFFAVRPEGSVSTLKIQRTERGDSAVYLCASSLSVGASLYEQYFGPGTRLTVT.

The rearrangement uses TRBV14 and TRBJ1-1; D is unresolved. This CDR3 is built from 13 residues. Germline values: CDR1 SGHDN, CDR2 FVKESK. Trimming pared 0 bases from V and 11 bases from J, leaving 13 bases between. This chain's CDR3 is CASSQDTGGVAFF. The CDR3 coding sequence is TGTGCCAGCAGCCAAGACACCGGTGGGGTCGCTTTCTTT.

The chain couples TRBV7-2 to TRBJ2-3, with D maybe TRBD1 (7 bases). This CDR3 is built from 16 residues. Germline V gene lookup returns CDR1 SGHTA and CDR2 FQGNSA. V was shortened by 1 base and J by 3 bases, with 14 bases between the two germline ends. The CDR3 loop reads CASSLVSQGGTDTQYF. Written as DNA, the CDR3 is TGTGCCAGCAGCTTAGTTTCGCAGGGGGGAACAGATACGCAGTATTTT.

The genes are TRBV13 and TRBJ2-1, with TRBD2 matching over 7 bases. CDR1 and CDR2 (germline): PRHDT, FYEKMQ (reference sequence). The length of the CDR3 is 17 residues. Trimming cost V 5 bases and J 0 bases; bases outside gene matches: 10. The CDR3 nucleotides read TGTGCCAGCAGCCCCGCAGCGGGGACCAGCTCCTACAATGAGCAGTTCTTC. Its protein product is CASSPAAGTSSYNEQFF.

This rearrangement joins TRBV19 to TRBJ1-1; no reliable D call. The CDR3 totals 16 residues. Germline V gives CDR1 LNHDA, CDR2 SQIVND (reference sequence). V was shortened by 7 bases and J by 5 bases, with 23 bases between the two germline ends. The CDR3 DNA follows: TGTGCCAGTACCCCATTAGCCGAGAGACTAAAAACTGAAGCTTTCTTT. It specifies CASTPLAERLKTEAFF. The full variable domain, its missing parts supplied by reference TRBV19 and TRBJ1-1, is DGGITQSPKYLFRKEGQNVTLSCEQNLNHDAMYWYRQDPGQGLRLIYYSQIVNDFQKGDIAEGYSVSREKKESFPLTVTSAQKNPTAFYLCASTPLAERLKTEAFFGQGTRLTVV.

This chain joins TRBV6-6 and TRBJ2-7; D perhaps matches TRBD1 (6 bases). With the DNA end fitting TRBJ2-5 better, the J assignment may be wrong. This CDR3 comprises 13 residues. Germline V gives CDR1 MNHNY, CDR2 SVGAGI (reference sequence). The CDR3 loop reads CASRDIPEETQYF. CDR3 in DNA: TGTGCCAGCCGGGACATTCCGGAAGAGACCCAGTACTTC.

The chain links TRBV28 to TRBJ2-1; no firm D call. V was clipped by 3 bases and J by 10 bases, with 7 bases between them. CDR1 MDHEN and CDR2 SYDVKM come from the germline V gene. The CDR3 has 11 amino acids. The CDR3 DNA reads TGTGCCAGCAGTTTGGCTACCGAGCAGTTCTTC. Its protein is CASSLATEQFF.

The J gene is TRBJ1-2, the V gene TRBV20-1; D gene unclear. The V and J ends lost 8 bases and 3 bases respectively, with 10 bases between them. The CDR3 loop spans 11 amino acids. Germline-derived CDR1 and CDR2 are DFQATT and SNEGSKA (reference sequence). This CDR3 is CSSPEDYGYTF. CDR3 bases: TGCAGTTCACCAGAGGACTATGGCTACACCTTC.